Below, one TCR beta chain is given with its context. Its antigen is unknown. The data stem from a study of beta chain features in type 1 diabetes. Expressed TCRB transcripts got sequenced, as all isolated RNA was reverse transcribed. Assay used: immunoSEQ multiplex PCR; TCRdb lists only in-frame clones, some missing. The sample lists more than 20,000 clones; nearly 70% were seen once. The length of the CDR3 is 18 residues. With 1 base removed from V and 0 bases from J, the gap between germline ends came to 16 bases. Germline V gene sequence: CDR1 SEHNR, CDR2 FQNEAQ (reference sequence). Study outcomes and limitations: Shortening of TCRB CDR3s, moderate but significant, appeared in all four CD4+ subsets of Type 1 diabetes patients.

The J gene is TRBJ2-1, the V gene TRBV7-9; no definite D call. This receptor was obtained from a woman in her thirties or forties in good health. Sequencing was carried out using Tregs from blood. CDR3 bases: TGTGCCAGCAGCTTAGTTGGCCAAACCCCTCTCTCCTACAATGAGCAGTTCTTC. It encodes CASSLVGQTPLSYNEQFF.